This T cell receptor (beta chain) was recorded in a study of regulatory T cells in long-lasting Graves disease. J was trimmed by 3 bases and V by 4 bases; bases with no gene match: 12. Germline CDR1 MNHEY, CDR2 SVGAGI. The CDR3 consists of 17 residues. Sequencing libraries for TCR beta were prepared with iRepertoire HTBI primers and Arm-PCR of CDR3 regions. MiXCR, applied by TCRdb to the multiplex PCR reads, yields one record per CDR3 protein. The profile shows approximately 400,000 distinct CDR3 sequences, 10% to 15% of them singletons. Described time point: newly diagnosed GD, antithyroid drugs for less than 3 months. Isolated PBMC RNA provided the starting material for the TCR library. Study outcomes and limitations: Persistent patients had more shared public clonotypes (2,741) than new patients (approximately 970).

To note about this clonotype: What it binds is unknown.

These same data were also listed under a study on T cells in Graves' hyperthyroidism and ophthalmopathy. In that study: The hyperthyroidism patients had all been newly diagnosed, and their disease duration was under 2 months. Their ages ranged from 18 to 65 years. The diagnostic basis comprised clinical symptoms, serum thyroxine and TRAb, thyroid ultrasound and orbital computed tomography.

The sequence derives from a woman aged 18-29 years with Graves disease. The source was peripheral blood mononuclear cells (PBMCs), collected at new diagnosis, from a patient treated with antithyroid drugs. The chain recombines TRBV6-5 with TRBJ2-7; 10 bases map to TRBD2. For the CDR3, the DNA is TGTGCCAGCAGTTTAGGGCTAGCGGGAGAGAAAAGCTACGAGCAGTACTTC. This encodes CASSLGLAGEKSYEQYF.